This entry describes one TCR beta chain. Its antigen remains unidentified. CDR1 SGHNT and CDR2 YYREEE come from the germline V gene (reference sequence). CDR3 size: 15 residues. These data belong to a study of cytomegalovirus exposure and HLA in healthy donors. Both 60 Vbeta primers and 13 Jbeta primers went into the PCR. Using immunoSEQ multiplex PCR, the repertoire was profiled, and TCRdb retains in-frame clones only, with some absent. The sample's table shows tens of thousands of clones. Study observations and caveats: In a later analysis, DRB1 alleles had the most associated TCRs; HLA-C alleles the fewest. Per published accounts, TCR beta sequences correctly predicted the HLA-A and HLA-B alleles of most subjects. The Asian-associated ancestry cluster reportedly had fewer N-insertions than the roughly 670-donor mean in a later analysis.

This rearrangement joins TRBV5-4 to TRBJ2-5, with D maybe TRBD2 (6 bases). The DNA end is more similar to TRBJ2-7, so the J call may be wrong. Sequencing was performed on PBMCs. The source is a man younger than 35 in good health and CMV-seropositive. CDR3 protein: CASKPTPGTGHEQYF. The CDR3 bases are TGTGCCAGCAAGCCAACACCCGGGACTGGCCACGAGCAGTACTTC.